This T cell receptor (beta chain) was documented in a study of tumor and adjacent non-tumor tissue in lung cancer. Three rounds of nested PCR, following a modified ARM-PCR protocol, produced the TCRbeta library. A single record per CDR3 protein comes from TCRdb applying MiXCR to the multiplex PCR reads. The data hold approximately 77,000 distinct CDR3 sequences, with approximately 81% observed a single time. The length of the CDR3 is 14 residues. Losses at the gene ends were 9 bases for V and 6 bases for J; bases not matched to a gene: 11. CDR1 is MNHEY and CDR2 is SVGEGT in the germline V gene. With regard to this clonotype: What it binds is not known. This is likely a read error, given that the CDR3 carries no conserved phenylalanine or tryptophan at its end.

The template was RNA from unsorted bulk tissue. Distant lung tissue was collected more than 3 cm away from the tumor edge. Whole-study findings and limits: Higher tumor TCR diversity was associated with shorter survival. TCR diversity was significantly greater in tumor than normal lung tissue. In normal lung, the top 100 clones were significantly more dominant than in tumor.

The sequenced sample consisted of distant non-tumor lung tissue. The chain recombines TRBV6-2 or TRBV6-3 with TRBJ2-1, with 7 bases that match TRBD1. The sequence derives from a man aged 60-69 years with non-small cell lung cancer. This CDR3 reads CASIDRTGRNEQFS. CDR3 nucleotides: TGTGCCAGTATCGACCGGACAGGCCGCAATGAGCAGTTCTCC.